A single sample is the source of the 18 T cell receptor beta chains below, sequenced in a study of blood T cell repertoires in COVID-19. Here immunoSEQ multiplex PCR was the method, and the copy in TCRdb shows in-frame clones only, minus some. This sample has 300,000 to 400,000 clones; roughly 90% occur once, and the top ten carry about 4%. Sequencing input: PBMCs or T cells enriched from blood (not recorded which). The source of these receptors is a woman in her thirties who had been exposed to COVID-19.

The CDR3 DNA reads as TGCGCCAGCAGCTACCTGCCGGGGGTAGATACGCAGTATTTT. Translated, it gives CASSYLPGVDTQYF. The chain joins TRBV5-1 to TRBJ2-3, with a tentative D call TRBD2 (6 bases). This CDR3 is 14 amino acids long. The V gene's germline CDR1 is SGHRS and CDR2 YFSETQ. Trimming took off 3 bases at V and 5 bases at J, with 13 bases between the two ends.

The CDR3 DNA is TGTGCCAGCAGCCAGGACAGGGGTAATTCACCCCTCCACTTT. Its translation: CASSQDRGNSPLHF. The gene calls are TRBV3-1 (or the pseudogene TRBV3-2) and TRBJ1-6, with 9 bases lining up with TRBD1. Germline V CDR1 and CDR2: LGHDT, YNNKEL (reference sequence). V lost 3 bases and J lost 6; bases outside the gene matches: 0. This CDR3 has 14 amino acids.

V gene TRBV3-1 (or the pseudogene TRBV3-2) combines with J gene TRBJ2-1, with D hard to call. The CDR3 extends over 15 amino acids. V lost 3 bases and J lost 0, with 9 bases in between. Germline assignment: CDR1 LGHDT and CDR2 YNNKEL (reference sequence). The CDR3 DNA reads TGTGCCAGCAGCCAGCTGGGCCGCTCCTACAATGAGCAGTTCTTC. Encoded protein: CASSQLGRSYNEQFF.

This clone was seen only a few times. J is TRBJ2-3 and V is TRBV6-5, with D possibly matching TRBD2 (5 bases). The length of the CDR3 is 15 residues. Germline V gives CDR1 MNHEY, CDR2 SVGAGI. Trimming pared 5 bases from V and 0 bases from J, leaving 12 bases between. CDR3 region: CASSPGWASTDTQYF. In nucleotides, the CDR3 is TGTGCCAGCAGTCCGGGATGGGCGAGCACAGATACGCAGTATTTT.

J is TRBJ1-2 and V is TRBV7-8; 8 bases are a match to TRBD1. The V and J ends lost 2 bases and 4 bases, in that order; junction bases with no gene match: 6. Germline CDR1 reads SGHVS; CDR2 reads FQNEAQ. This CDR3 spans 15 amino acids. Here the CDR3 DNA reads TGTGCCAGCAGCTTAACAGGGGGAGGGTCCTATGGCTACACCTTC. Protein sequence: CASSLTGGGSYGYTF.

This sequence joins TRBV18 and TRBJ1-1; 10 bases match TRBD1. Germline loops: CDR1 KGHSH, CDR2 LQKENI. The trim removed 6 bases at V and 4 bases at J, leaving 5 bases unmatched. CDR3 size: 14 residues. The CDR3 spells CASSQRTGGTEAFF. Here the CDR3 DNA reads TGTGCCAGCTCCCAAAGGACAGGGGGCACTGAAGCTTTCTTT.

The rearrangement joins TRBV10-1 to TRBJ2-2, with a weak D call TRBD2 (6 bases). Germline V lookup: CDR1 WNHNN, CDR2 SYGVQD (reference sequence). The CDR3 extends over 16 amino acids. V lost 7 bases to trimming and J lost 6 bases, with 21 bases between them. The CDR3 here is CASIGGDAIRPGELFF. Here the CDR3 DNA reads TGCGCCAGCATTGGAGGGGACGCGATTCGACCCGGGGAGCTGTTTTTT.

CDR3 sequence (DNA): TGCGCCAGCAGCGAAAAGAGTTTTAACACTGAAGCTTTCTTT. Protein sequence: CASSEKSFNTEAFF. The genes are TRBV5-1 and TRBJ1-1; no firm D call. The V end lost 4 bases, the J end lost 2 bases, and 12 bases lay between the germline ends. CDR1 is SGHRS and CDR2 is YFSETQ in the germline V gene. CDR3 size: 14 residues.

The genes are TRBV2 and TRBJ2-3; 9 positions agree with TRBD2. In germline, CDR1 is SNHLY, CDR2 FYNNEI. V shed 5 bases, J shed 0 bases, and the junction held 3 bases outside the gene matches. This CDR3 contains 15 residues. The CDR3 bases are TGTGCCAGCAGTCCAGGGACTAGCAGCACAGATACGCAGTATTTT. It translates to CASSPGTSSTDTQYF.

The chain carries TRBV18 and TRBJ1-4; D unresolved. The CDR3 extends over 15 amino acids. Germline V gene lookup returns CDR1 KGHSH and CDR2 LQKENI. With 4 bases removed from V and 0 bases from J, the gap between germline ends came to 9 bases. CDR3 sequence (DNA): TGTGCCAGCTCACTCTCCTTAGCAACTAATGAAAAACTGTTTTTT. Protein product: CASSLSLATNEKLFF.

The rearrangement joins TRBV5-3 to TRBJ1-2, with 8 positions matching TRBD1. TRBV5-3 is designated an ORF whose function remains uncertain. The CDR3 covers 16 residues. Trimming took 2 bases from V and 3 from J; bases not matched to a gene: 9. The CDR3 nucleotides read TGTGCCAGAAGCTTTGCTACAGGGGGTTCCTACTATGGCTACACCTTC. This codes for CARSFATGGSYYGYTF.

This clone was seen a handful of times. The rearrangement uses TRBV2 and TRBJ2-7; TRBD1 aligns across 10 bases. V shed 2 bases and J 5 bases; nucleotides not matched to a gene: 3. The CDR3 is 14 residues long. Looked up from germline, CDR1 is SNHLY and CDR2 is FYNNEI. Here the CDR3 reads CASSERTGGNEQYF. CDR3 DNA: TGTGCCAGCAGTGAAAGGACAGGGGGAAACGAGCAGTACTTC.

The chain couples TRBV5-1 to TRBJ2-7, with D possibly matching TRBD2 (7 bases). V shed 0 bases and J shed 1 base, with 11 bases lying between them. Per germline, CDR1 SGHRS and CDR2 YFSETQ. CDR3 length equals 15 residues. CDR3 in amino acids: CASSLVAGASYEQYF. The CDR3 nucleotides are TGCGCCAGCAGCTTGGTGGCGGGGGCATCCTACGAGCAGTACTTC.

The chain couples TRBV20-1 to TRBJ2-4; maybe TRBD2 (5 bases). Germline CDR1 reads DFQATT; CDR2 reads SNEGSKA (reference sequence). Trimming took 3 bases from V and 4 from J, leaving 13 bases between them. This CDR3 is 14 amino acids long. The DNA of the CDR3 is TGCAGTGCTAGTTGGCCGCGGACTAAAAACATTCAGTACTTC. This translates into CSASWPRTKNIQYF.

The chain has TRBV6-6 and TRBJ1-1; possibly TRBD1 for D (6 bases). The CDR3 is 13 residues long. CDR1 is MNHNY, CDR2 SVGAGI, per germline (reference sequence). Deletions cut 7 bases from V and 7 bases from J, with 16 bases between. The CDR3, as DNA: TGTGCCAGCACTCCCGTAGGGGGTCGTGAAGCTTTCTTT. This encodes CASTPVGGREAFF.

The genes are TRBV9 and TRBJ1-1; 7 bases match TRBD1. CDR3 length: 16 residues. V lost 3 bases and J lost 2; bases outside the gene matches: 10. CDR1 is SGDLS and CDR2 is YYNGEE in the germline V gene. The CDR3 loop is CASSADRDGYNTEAFF. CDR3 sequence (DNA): TGTGCCAGCAGCGCCGACAGGGACGGGTACAACACTGAAGCTTTCTTT.

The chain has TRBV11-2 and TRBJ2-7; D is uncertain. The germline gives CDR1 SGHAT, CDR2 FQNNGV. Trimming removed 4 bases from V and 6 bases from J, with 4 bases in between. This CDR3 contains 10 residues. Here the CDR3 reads CASSSGEQYF. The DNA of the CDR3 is TGTGCCAGCAGCTCCGGCGAGCAGTACTTC.

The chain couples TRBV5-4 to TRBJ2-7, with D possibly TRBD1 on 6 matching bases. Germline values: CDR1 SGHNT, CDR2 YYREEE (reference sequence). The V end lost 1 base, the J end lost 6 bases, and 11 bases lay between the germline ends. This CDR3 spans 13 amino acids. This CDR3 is CASSLPGEGEQYF. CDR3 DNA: TGTGCCAGCAGCTTGCCAGGGGAAGGCGAGCAGTACTTC.